These 17 T cell receptor beta chains originate from one sample sequenced in a study of OX40 agonist ivuxolimab in advanced cancers. Sequencing used immunoSEQ multiplex PCR; TCRdb keeps in-frame clones, though not all of them. This sample has about 63,000 clones, with roughly nine tenths found just once. Sequencing was performed on CD4+ or CD8+ T cells sorted from blood, taken in a trial of the OX40 agonist ivuxolimab. The receptors originated from an adult with an advanced solid tumor such as melanoma, head and neck, liver or kidney cancer.

The rearrangement joins TRBV6-1 to TRBJ1-5; weak D call: TRBD1 (6 bases). Germline CDR1 reads MNHNS; CDR2 reads SASEGT. Deletions cut 7 bases from V and 4 bases from J, with 17 bases between. This CDR3 spans 15 amino acids. This CDR3 is CASTEGRTDNQPQHF. CDR3 bases: TGTGCCAGCACCGAAGGGAGGACAGATAATCAGCCCCAGCATTTT.

V gene TRBV9 combines with J gene TRBJ2-1; TRBD2 is a possible D gene (5 bases). From germline, CDR1 is SGDLS and CDR2 YYNGEE. The V and J ends lost 4 bases and 4 bases respectively, with 18 bases between them. The CDR3 loop spans 16 amino acids. In DNA form, the CDR3 reads TGTGCCAGCAGCCCTGTAACCCTAGCCCATTACAATGAGCAGTTCTTC. Amino acid sequence: CASSPVTLAHYNEQFF.

The chain is built from TRBV29-1 and TRBJ1-4, with a weak D call TRBD1 (5 bases). This CDR3 has 12 residues. V lost 5 bases and J 8 bases, leaving 12 bases between the germline ends. CDR1 and CDR2 from the germline V gene are SQVTM and ANQGSEA. CDR3 protein: CSVRDVTEKLFF. The DNA of the CDR3 is TGCAGCGTTCGGGACGTTACGGAAAAACTGTTTTTT.

This chain uses TRBV9 with TRBJ2-2; TRBD2 matches 9 bases. This CDR3 is built from 18 residues. V shed 0 bases, J shed 4 bases, and the junction held 10 bases outside the gene matches. Germline values: CDR1 SGDLS, CDR2 YYNGEE. The CDR3 region has the DNA TGTGCCAGCAGCGTAGGAGGCGGACTAGCGCGTAGCACCGGGGAGCTGTTTTTT. Protein product: CASSVGGGLARSTGELFF.

The chain has TRBV20-1 and TRBJ2-5; D is unclear. Near its end, the DNA agrees better with TRBJ2-7, so the J call may be wrong. This CDR3 has 11 residues. In germline, CDR1 is DFQATT, CDR2 SNEGSKA (reference sequence). The CDR3 sequence is CSARHFDEQYF. The CDR3 nucleotides read TGCAGTGCTAGACATTTTGACGAGCAGTACTTC.

V is TRBV25-1 and J is TRBJ2-5; perhaps TRBD2 as D (5 bases). The germline gives CDR1 MGHDK, CDR2 SYGVNS. CDR3 length: 16 residues. V lost 3 bases, J lost 1 base, and 15 bases lay in between. CDR3 bases: TGTGCCAGCAGTGACCCGGGAAGCCAGGTCCAAGAGACCCAGTACTTC. Its protein product is CASSDPGSQVQETQYF.

The chain joins TRBV7-2 to TRBJ2-3; tentatively, D is TRBD2 (6 bases). The germline CDR1 and CDR2 sequences are SGHTA and FQGNSA. Trimming shortened V by 5 bases and J by 0 bases, and 12 bases separated the two germline ends. The CDR3 contains 15 residues. The CDR3 bases are TGTGCCAGCAGCCCCTCGGGACTGAGCACAGATACGCAGTATTTT. As protein: CASSPSGLSTDTQYF.

The chain combines TRBV6-5 with TRBJ1-4, with D maybe TRBD1 (6 bases). V was trimmed by 10 bases and J by 6 bases, leaving 18 bases between them. CDR3 length equals 14 residues. Germline V gene data show CDR1 as MNHEY and CDR2 as SVGAGI. The CDR3 region has the DNA TGTGCCACCAGAAAACAGGGTTTAGATGAAAAACTGTTTTTT. This translates into CATRKQGLDEKLFF.

Here the CDR3 DNA reads TGTGCCAGCAGTCGCCGGGACAGTGAAAAACTGTTTTTT. It encodes CASSRRDSEKLFF. The chain carries TRBV6-5 and TRBJ1-4; the match to TRBD1 covers 7 bases. The CDR3 is 13 residues long. V gave up 5 bases and J gave up 7 bases; unmatched junction bases: 4. Germline-derived CDR1 and CDR2 are MNHEY and SVGAGI.

The chain joins TRBV6-6 to TRBJ1-1; no clear D gene. The V and J ends lost 6 bases and 0 bases respectively, with 17 bases between them. Germline assignment: CDR1 MNHNY and CDR2 SVGAGI (reference sequence). This CDR3 is 16 amino acids long. CDR3: CASSDGVGIMNTEAFF. The CDR3 coding sequence is TGTGCCAGCAGCGACGGGGTCGGTATCATGAACACTGAAGCTTTCTTT.

The chain is built from TRBV5-1 and TRBJ1-1, with TRBD1 identical over 7 bases. CDR1 and CDR2 from the germline V gene are SGHRS and YFSETQ. The CDR3 consists of 13 residues. Germline trimming cut 6 bases from V and 3 bases from J; bases unmatched to any gene: 5. The chain's CDR3 is CASNRGPDTEAFF. The CDR3, as DNA: TGCGCCAGCAACAGGGGCCCGGACACTGAAGCTTTCTTT.

This clone has more than one count but fewer than ten. This sequence joins TRBV19 and TRBJ1-1; D gene ambiguous. The CDR3 consists of 12 residues. V lost 3 bases, J lost 7 bases, and 9 bases lay in between. Germline V lookup: CDR1 LNHDA, CDR2 SQIVND (reference sequence). CDR3 loop: CASSIRGGEAFF. The DNA for the CDR3 is TGTGCCAGTAGTATTCGGGGTGGTGAAGCTTTCTTT.

The chain is built from TRBV30 and TRBJ1-2, with TRBD1 matching over 9 bases. V gave up 3 bases and J gave up 5 bases; unmatched junction bases: 1. There are 12 residues in the CDR3. Germline values: CDR1 GTSNPN, CDR2 SVGIG (reference sequence). The CDR3 protein is CAWRGTGYGYTF. CDR3 nucleotide sequence: TGTGCCTGGAGGGGGACAGGGTATGGCTACACCTTC.

This clone showed up just once. The rearrangement joins TRBV11-3 to TRBJ2-3, with D tentatively TRBD1 (6 bases). V was shortened by 5 bases and J by 0 bases, with 9 bases between the two germline ends. The germline CDR1 and CDR2 sequences are SGHNT and YENEEA. This CDR3 region has 14 residues. The CDR3 DNA sequence: TGTGCCAGCAGCACCGGACAGAGCACAGATACGCAGTATTTT. This encodes CASSTGQSTDTQYF.

The chain employs TRBV2 and TRBJ1-6, with no clear D. This CDR3 is built from 14 residues. With 3 bases removed from V and 10 bases from J, the gap between germline ends came to 13 bases. CDR1 is SNHLY, CDR2 FYNNEI, per germline. The CDR3 here is CASSDIRTSSPLHF. The CDR3 DNA is TGTGCCAGCAGTGATATCCGGACCTCCTCACCCCTCCACTTT.

For the CDR3, the DNA is TGTGCCAGCAGTTACCAGAGCGGGACCTACGAGCAGTACTTC. Its translation: CASSYQSGTYEQYF. The chain couples TRBV6-5 to TRBJ2-7; 7 bases agree with TRBD2. Germline V gene lookup returns CDR1 MNHEY and CDR2 SVGAGI. The CDR3 runs 14 residues. J gave up 2 bases and V 2 bases, and 3 bases lay outside the gene matches.

V and J are TRBV6-4 and TRBJ2-1, with 8 bases aligning to TRBD1. The ends lost 4 bases at V and 3 bases at J; junction bases unmatched: 5. The germline V gene has CDR1 MRHNA and CDR2 SNTAGT. The CDR3 totals 15 residues. The CDR3 DNA is TGTGCCAGCAGTGTGGTTGGACAGGGCTACAATGAGCAGTTCTTC. Protein: CASSVVGQGYNEQFF.